The T cell receptor (beta chain) under discussion was sequenced for a study of molecular identifiers for immune sequencing clone quantification (dated by TCRdb to the late 2010s). Broadly, across the study: For a replicate experiment, RNA from around 18,000 or 91,000 naive CD8 T cells was divided into five aliquots, and four of the five aliquots were sequenced. CD8 T cells were used in a methods study to benchmark molecular-identifier clustering-based TCR repertoire sequencing (MIDCIRS) and TCR RNA copy counting.

Libraries of naive CD8 T cells were built from anywhere between about 18,000 and 1,000,000 sorted cells, with 10%, 30% or 50% of the purified RNA used. On a BD FACSAria II, naive CD8 T cells were FACS-sorted as CD8+CD4-CCR7+CD45RA+ and collected into RLT Plus buffer. To test detection sensitivity, Jurkat RNA equivalent to under 12 TCR copies was spiked into samples of about 18,000-1,000,000 naive CD8 T cells. CD8 T cells were enriched using RosetteSep CD8+ T Cell Enrichment Cocktail and Ficoll-Paque, and the enriched cells then underwent ACK red cell lysis. Broad study findings and their caveats: In CMV-specific effector cells, clones with more than 20 RNA copies accounted for over 97% of molecules, whereas in naive cells such clones accounted for under 1%. Modeling estimated around 3.2 recovered TCR RNA copies per cell, compared with about 10 by digital PCR, which implies about 30% capture efficiency. Identical TCR molecules sharing a barcode could cause highly expanded clone sizes to be underestimated. Without barcode sub-clustering, chimeric consensus sequences inflated TCR diversity; chimeras reached as high as 47%. The naive libraries included spiked-in Jurkat TCR RNA (more than nine copies' worth), and this Jurkat TCR RNA is not part of the donor repertoire. Spiked-in Jurkat TCR RNA equivalent to a single cell was reported to be detectable even among 800,000 to 1,000,000 naive CD8 T cells.

The library was built by means of PCR. The reads were generated on a NextSeq 500. Bulk TCR libraries were made following a previously described method, with the TCR primers given in Table S5. Purification of total RNA was performed with the Qiagen AllPrep DNA/RNA kit. Before any analysis, reads coming from multiple sequencing runs of the same library were combined into one pool. The study's own analysis went as follows. Only reads with exact TCR constant sequence were kept, trimmed to 150 nt, and grouped by their 12-nt molecular barcodes. Within each barcode group, reads were sub-clustered at a 15% Levenshtein threshold, and quality-weighted consensus sequences were built per RNA molecule. Non-functional sequences were filtered out, along with any lower-count sequence sitting one edit away from another sequence. Barcode sub-clusters with fewer than 20% of the maximum read count were removed, based on fitting two negative binomial distributions. Through fastp at Q25 and MiXCR, TCRdb rebuilt clones from the public reads, retaining in-frame beta chains. Rows are unified per CDR3 protein, each entry keeping the most common DNA and genes. TCRdb's processing, not the authors', yielded these V and J calls. The sample contains hundreds of thousands of distinct CDR3 sequences, roughly 27% of them found a single time. The ten top clones hold about 0.8% of the sample.

About this clonotype itself: No cognate antigen has been identified for it. This sequence may be a read error, since a much larger clone differs from it by one base.

Reading from cysteine to phenylalanine, the CDR3 counts 12 amino acids. Kept here is only the CDR3 DNA, which spans 36 bases and is read in frame from base 1. From a lookup of the germline V gene, CDR1 and CDR2 are MNHEY and SVGAGI. The origin of this receptor is a human donor in good health. Some libraries in this study had Jurkat cell RNA spiked in. Sequences were obtained from naive CD8+ T cells from blood, with Jurkat cell RNA spiked in. This sample's cell subset or site label indicates: FACS-sorted CD8+CD4-CCR7+CD45RA+ naive T cells. The chain joins TRBV6-5 to TRBJ2-3; the D segment cannot be called with confidence. The bases read TGTGCCGGCAGTACGAGGATAGATACGCAGTATTTT. It translates as CAGSTRIDTQYF.